This TCR beta chain was observed in a study of blood T cell repertoires in COVID-19. Study in general: Whether acute or convalescent, the COVID-19 samples came from the United States, Italy and Spain. Nucleic acid was either cDNA or gDNA, and it came from T cells, B-cell-depleted T cells, or PBMCs.

This clone was seen a handful of times. Per the original methods: Amplification with reference gene primers provided the estimates of nucleated cell counts. TCRdb keeps only in-frame clones here, not all; method: immunoSEQ multiplex PCR. The D gene and trimming were derived from the DNA, and the V and J assignments and clone size from that table. The table records nearly 95,000 clones, around two thirds of them present only once. Seattle patients were enrolled during active infection and followed longitudinally. The J segment lost 6 bases and the V segment lost 5 bases, leaving 10 bases of the junction unmatched. The CDR3 has 15 residues. The germline CDR1 and CDR2 sequences are MDHEN and SYDVKM.

The sequence was collected from a man in his 70s with COVID-19, enrolled during active disease. The source material was peripheral blood. This chain uses TRBV28 with TRBJ2-7; 10 nucleotides agree with TRBD1. The CDR3 region has the DNA TGTGCCAGCAGTCGACCGACAGGGGGCCCCTCCGAGCAGTACTTC. Protein: CASSRPTGGPSEQYF.